This T cell receptor (beta chain) stems from a study of human T cells and chemical hapten exposure. Unique molecular identifiers were affixed to discrete cDNA molecules within the library. MiXCR was run by TCRdb on the RACE reads, yielding one entry per CDR3 protein. The sample has 80,000 to 100,000 distinct CDR3 sequences, around 11% seen once. Time point indicated: patch test 1, 2 weeks after DPC sensitization. Treatment denoted: therapeutic diphenylcyclopropenone sensitization with weekly scalp DPC. This sample comprised whole blood, obtained in connection with sensitization to the hapten diphenylcyclopropenone (DPC). This clonotype originated in a woman aged 40 to 55 with alopecia areata. Some clones in this sample may be carry-over from other donors' samples.

CDR3 protein: CSARDQFATGELFF. CDR3 in DNA: TGCAGTGCTAGAGATCAGTTTGCCACCGGGGAGCTGTTTTTT. The chain carries TRBV20-1 and TRBJ2-2; D gene unclear. V was clipped by 0 bases and J by 4 bases, with 9 bases between them. CDR1 is DFQATT and CDR2 is SNEGSKA in the germline V gene (reference sequence). The CDR3 has 14 residues.